This T cell receptor beta chain appears in the sequencing data of a study of blood T cell repertoires in COVID-19 (dated by TCRdb to 2020 to 2021). Looking at the study overall: Samples from collaborators originated in the United States, Italy and Spain and spanned both the acute and convalescent phases of COVID-19. A de-identified subject ID, COVID-19 status, age in years and sex were almost always included in the sample metadata. Where HLA class I and class II types were available, the types were taken from metadata supplied by the sample provider, not from assay-based typing. The repertoires were made available in a free public database intended to serve as a resource for research on the immune response to SARS-CoV-2. Samples came from the ongoing ImmuneRACE study (first 160 participants) plus 1,254 subjects from 6 global collaborators. The dataset comprised deeply sampled blood TCRbeta repertoires from subjects exposed to, actively infected with, or recovered from COVID-19. The material from the prospective study consisted of cDNA or gDNA derived from T cells, B-cell-depleted T cells, or PBMCs.

Compared with germline, V lacks 0 bases and J lacks 2 bases; bases without a gene match: 7. Reading from cysteine to phenylalanine, the CDR3 counts 17 amino acids. The read is trimmed to its CDR3 DNA, 51 bases read in frame from base 1. CDR1 and CDR2, per the germline V gene, are LGHNA and YNFKEQ. Beyond this particular receptor, the publication reports: The quantity of clinical and demographic metadata differed by source and by participant and was supplied without curation.

Collaborating institutions collected whole blood in K2EDTA tubes following their own protocols. For TCRbeta analysis, collaborators shipped samples as frozen whole blood, isolated PBMCs, or DNA extracted from either of those sample types. Regarding this clone: Its target antigen remains unknown. The sample holds no much larger clone one base away, and base qualities are not on file.

The immunoSEQ Assay, a bias-controlled multiplex PCR, was used to amplify TCRbeta CDR3 regions from genomic DNA. Concerning the study's data processing: The number of nucleated cells in each sample was estimated by amplification of reference gene primers within the assay. To quantify the absolute abundance of each unique TCRbeta CDR3 rearrangement, sequence reads were collapsed and filtered. Productive Simpson clonality was computed per sample as the square root of Simpson's diversity index over productive rearrangements. Imported from immuneACCESS, the table was reduced by TCRdb to in-frame sequences with V and J called. These copies leave out some clones; in studies compared against another copy, an unresolved V gene accounts for under half, and the cause of the remainder is not known. From that table come the V and J calls and clone size; the DNA was used to work out D and trimming. This sample gives some 180,000 clones in total; 80% of them show up just once. Under 8% of the sample is held by the ten biggest clonotypes.

Material: peripheral blood. This sequence uses TRBV4-2 and TRBJ1-5, with 7 junctional bases fitting TRBD1. This sequence was found in a man aged 55 to 69 with acute or convalescent COVID-19. The CDR3 in this case is CASSQDETGLGNQPQHF. In nucleotide form, the sequence is TGTGCCAGCAGCCAAGATGAGACAGGGTTGGGCAATCAGCCCCAGCATTTT.